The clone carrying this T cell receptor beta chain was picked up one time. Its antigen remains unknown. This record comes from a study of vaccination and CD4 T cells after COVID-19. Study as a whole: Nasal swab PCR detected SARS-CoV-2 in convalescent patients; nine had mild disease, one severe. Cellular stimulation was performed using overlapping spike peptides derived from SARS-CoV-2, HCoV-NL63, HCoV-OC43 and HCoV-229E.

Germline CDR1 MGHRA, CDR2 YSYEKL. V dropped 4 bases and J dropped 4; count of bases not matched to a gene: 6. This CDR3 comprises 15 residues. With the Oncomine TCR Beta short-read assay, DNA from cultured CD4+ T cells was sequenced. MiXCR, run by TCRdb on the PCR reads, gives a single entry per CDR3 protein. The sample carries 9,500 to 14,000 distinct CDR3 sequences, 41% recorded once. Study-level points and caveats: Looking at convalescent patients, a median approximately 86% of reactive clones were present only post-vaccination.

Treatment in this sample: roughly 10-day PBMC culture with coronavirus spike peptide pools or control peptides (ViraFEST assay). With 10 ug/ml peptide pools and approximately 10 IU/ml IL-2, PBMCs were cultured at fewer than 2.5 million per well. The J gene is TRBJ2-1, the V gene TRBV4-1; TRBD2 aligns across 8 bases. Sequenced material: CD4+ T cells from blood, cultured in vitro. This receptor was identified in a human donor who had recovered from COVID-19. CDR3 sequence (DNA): TGCGCCAGCAGCCCCGGGAGGGGTGGATACAATGAGCAGTTCTTC. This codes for CASSPGRGGYNEQFF.